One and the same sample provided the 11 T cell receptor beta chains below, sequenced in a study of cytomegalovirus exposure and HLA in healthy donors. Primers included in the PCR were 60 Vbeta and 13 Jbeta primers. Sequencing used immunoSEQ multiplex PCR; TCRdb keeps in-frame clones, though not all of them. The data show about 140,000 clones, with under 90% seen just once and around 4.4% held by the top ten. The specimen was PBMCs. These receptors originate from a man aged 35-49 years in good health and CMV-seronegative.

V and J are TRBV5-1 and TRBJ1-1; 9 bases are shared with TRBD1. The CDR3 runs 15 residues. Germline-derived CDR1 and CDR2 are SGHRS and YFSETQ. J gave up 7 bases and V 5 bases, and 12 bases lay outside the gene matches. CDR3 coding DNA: TGCGCCAGCAGTCCTGCCGGGACAGGGAACTTTGAAGCTTTCTTT. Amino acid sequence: CASSPAGTGNFEAFF.

CDR3 sequence: CASSPTGTGNTIYF. In DNA, the CDR3 is TGTGCCAGCAGTCCGACGGGGACTGGAAACACCATATATTTT. The genes are TRBV28 and TRBJ1-3; no clear D gene. In germline, CDR1 is MDHEN, CDR2 SYDVKM. There are 14 residues in the CDR3. V lost 5 bases and J lost 2, with 10 bases in between.

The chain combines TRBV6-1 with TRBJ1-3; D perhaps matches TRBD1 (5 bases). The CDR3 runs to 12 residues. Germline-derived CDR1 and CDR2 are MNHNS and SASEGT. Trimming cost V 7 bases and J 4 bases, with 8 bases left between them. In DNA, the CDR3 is TGTGCCAGCAACAGGTCCGGAAACACCATATATTTT. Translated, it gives CASNRSGNTIYF.

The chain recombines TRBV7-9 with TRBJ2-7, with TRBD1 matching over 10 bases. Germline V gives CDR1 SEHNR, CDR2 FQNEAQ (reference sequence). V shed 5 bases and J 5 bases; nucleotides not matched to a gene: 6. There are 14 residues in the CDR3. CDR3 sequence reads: CASSNRDRGNEQYF. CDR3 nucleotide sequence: TGTGCCAGCAGCAACCGGGACAGGGGCAACGAGCAGTACTTC.

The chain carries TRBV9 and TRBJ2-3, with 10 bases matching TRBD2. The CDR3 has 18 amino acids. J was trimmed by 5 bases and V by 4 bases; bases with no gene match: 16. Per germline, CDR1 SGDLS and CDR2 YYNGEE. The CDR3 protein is CASSSRLERGGYGDTQYF. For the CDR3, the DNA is TGTGCCAGCAGCTCCCGACTGGAGCGGGGGGGCTACGGAGATACGCAGTATTTT.

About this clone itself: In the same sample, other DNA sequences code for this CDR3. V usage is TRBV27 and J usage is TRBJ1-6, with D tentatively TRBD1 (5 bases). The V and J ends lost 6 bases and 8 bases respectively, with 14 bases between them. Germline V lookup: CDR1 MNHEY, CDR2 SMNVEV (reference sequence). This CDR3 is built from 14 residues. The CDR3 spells CASRSTAAHSPLHF. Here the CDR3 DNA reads TGTGCCAGCAGATCGACAGCTGCACATTCACCCCTCCACTTT.

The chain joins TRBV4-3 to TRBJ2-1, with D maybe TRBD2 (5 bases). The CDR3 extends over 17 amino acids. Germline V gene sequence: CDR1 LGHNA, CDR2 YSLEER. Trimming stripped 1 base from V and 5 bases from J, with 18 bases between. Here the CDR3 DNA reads TGCGCCAGCAGCCAAGGAGGGCAGGCAATACGCAACAATGAGCAGTTCTTC. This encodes CASSQGGQAIRNNEQFF.

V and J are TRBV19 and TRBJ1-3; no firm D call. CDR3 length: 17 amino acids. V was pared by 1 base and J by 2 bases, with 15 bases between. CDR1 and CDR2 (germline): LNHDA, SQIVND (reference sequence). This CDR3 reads CASSIGRGKAPGNTIYF. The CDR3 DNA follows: TGTGCCAGTAGTATAGGGCGGGGAAAGGCCCCTGGAAACACCATATATTTT.

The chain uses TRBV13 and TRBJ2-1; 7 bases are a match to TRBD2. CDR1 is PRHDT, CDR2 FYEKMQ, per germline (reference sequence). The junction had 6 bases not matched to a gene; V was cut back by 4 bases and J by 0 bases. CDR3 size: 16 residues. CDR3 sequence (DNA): TGTGCCAGCAGCTCCCACACTAGCGCCTCCTACAATGAGCAGTTCTTC. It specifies CASSSHTSASYNEQFF.

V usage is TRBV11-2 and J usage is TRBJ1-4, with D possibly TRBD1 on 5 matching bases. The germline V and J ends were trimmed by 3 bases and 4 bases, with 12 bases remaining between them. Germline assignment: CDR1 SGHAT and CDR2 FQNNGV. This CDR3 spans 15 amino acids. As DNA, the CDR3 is TGTGCCAGCAGCTTGGGCGGGACGGATAATGAAAAACTGTTTTTT. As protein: CASSLGGTDNEKLFF.

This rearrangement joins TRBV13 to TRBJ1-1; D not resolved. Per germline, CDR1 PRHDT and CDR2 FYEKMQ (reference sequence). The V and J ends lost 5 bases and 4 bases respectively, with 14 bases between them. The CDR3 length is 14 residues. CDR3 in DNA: TGTGCCAGCAGCGAGCAAAGGCGGAGCACTGAAGCTTTCTTT. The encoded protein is CASSEQRRSTEAFF. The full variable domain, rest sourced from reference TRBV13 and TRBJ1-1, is AAGVIQSPRHLIKEKRETATLKCYPIPRHDTVYWYQQGPGQDPQFLISFYEKMQSDKGSIPDRFSAQQFSDYHSELNMSSLELGDSALYFCASSEQRRSTEAFFGQGTRLTVV.